These T cell receptor beta chains were read from a single sample in a study of blood T cell repertoires in COVID-19. Assay: immunoSEQ multiplex PCR; the TCRdb copy retains only in-frame clones and omits some. The data show about 87,000 clones, with around nine tenths seen just once and 4.5% to 5.5% held by the top ten. Sequencing was carried out using peripheral blood. These receptors were obtained from a man between 35 and 55 years old with acute or convalescent COVID-19. The CDR3 runs from the conserved cysteine through the conserved F or W. Each record gives: J gene, clone size, D gene, V gene, CDR3 protein, CDR3 DNA. The D gene is left open where the match is weak. Not all rows give a size; the values are once, few, many and, for expanded clones, a class.

>TRBJ1-2|.|.|TRBV2
CASSVGGGGYTF
TGTGCCAGCAGTGTCGGGGGAGGTGGCTACACCTTC
>TRBJ1-5|.|.|TRBV15
CATSRKARGLSNQPQHF
TGTGCCACCAGCAGGAAAGCAAGGGGGTTAAGCAATCAGCCCCAGCATTTT
>TRBJ2-7|.|.|TRBV18
CASSGSSYEQYF
TGTGCCAGCTCAGGGAGCTCCTACGAGCAGTACTTC
>TRBJ2-7|once|TRBD1|TRBV13
CASSSDRVDYEQYF
TGTGCCAGCAGCTCCGACAGGGTGGACTACGAGCAGTACTTC
>TRBJ2-1|.|TRBD2|TRBV7-2
CASSLRMTSPAGNEQFF
TGTGCCAGCAGCTTACGCATGACTAGCCCCGCGGGGAATGAGCAGTTCTTC
>TRBJ2-1|.|TRBD2|TRBV5-1
CASSVLAGTYNEQFF
TGCGCCAGCAGCGTACTAGCGGGGACTTACAATGAGCAGTTCTTC
>TRBJ1-5|few|TRBD1|TRBV24-1
CATSDRGSNQPQHF
TGTGCCACCAGTGACAGGGGGAGCAATCAGCCCCAGCATTTT
>TRBJ2-1|.|TRBD1|TRBV7-3
CASSWGQGAGNEQFF
TGTGCCAGCAGCTGGGGACAGGGGGCCGGCAATGAGCAGTTCTTC
>TRBJ1-1|.|TRBD1|TRBV6-5
CASRRQGPQATEAFF
TGTGCTAGCCGACGACAGGGCCCCCAGGCCACTGAAGCTTTCTTT
>TRBJ2-5|.|TRBD1|TRBV11-2
CASSLESKGGIETQYF
TGTGCCAGCAGCTTAGAAAGTAAAGGGGGCATAGAGACCCAGTACTTC
>TRBJ1-6|.|TRBD1|TRBV5-1
CASSLTGTDNSPLHF
TGCGCCAGCAGTTTGACCGGGACAGATAATTCACCCCTCCACTTT
>TRBJ2-1|.|.|TRBV19
CASSIFREQFF
TGTGCCAGTAGTATATTTCGGGAGCAGTTCTTC
>TRBJ1-2|.|.|TRBV6-5
CASVSRGYGYTF
TGTGCCAGCGTTTCGCGAGGCTATGGCTACACCTTC
>TRBJ2-5|.|TRBD2|TRBV19
CASSGTSGMGQETQYF
TGTGCCAGCTCCGGGACTAGCGGGATGGGCCAAGAGACCCAGTACTTC
>TRBJ2-1|.|TRBD2|TRBV13
CASSRSGTYNEQFF
TGTGCCAGCAGCCGTAGCGGGACCTACAATGAGCAGTTCTTC
>TRBJ1-1|.|.|TRBV6-5
CANSYQGVNTEAFF
TGTGCCAACAGTTACCAAGGGGTGAACACTGAAGCTTTCTTT
>TRBJ2-5|.|.|TRBV6-5
CASRDGYKETQYF
TGTGCCAGCAGAGACGGGTACAAAGAGACCCAGTACTTC
>TRBJ2-3|.|.|TRBV7-2
CASSTRLTDTQYF
TGTGCCAGCAGCACTCGACTCACAGATACGCAGTATTTT
>TRBJ1-3|.|.|TRBV19
CASSPEGPGRGNTIYF
TGTGCCAGTAGTCCGGAGGGTCCGGGGCGAGGAAACACCATATATTTT
>TRBJ1-1|.|.|TRBV9
CASSLQGNTEAFF
TGTGCCAGCAGCTTACAGGGGAACACTGAAGCTTTCTTT
>TRBJ2-7|.|TRBD2|TRBV7-2
CASSSPRLAGVNEQYF
TGTGCCAGCAGCTCCCCTCGACTAGCGGGAGTAAACGAGCAGTACTTC
>TRBJ2-1|.|TRBD2|TRBV30
CAWIRGQRGVIHEQFF
TGTGCCTGGATACGAGGCCAGCGGGGGGTTATTCATGAGCAGTTCTTC
>TRBJ2-7|.|.|TRBV29-1
CSVEFRASGEIYEQYF
TGCAGCGTTGAATTCCGGGCGTCAGGGGAAATCTACGAGCAGTACTTC
>TRBJ2-3|once|.|TRBV5-1
CASSLGQSTDTQYF
TGCGCCAGCAGCTTGGGACAGAGCACAGATACGCAGTATTTT
>TRBJ1-6|.|.|TRBV7-9
CASSLSFRLGDSPLHF
TGTGCCAGCAGCTTAAGTTTCCGACTCGGGGATTCACCCCTCCACTTT
>TRBJ1-1|once|TRBD1|TRBV30
CAWSRDRGYGWAFF
TGTGCCTGGAGTCGGGACAGGGGGTACGGGTGGGCTTTCTTT
>TRBJ1-5|.|TRBD1|TRBV7-9
CASSSGGFQPQHF
TGTGCCAGCAGCTCAGGGGGCTTTCAGCCCCAGCATTTT
>TRBJ2-5|.|.|TRBV5-1
CASRASGETQYF
TGCGCCAGCAGAGCTAGTGGCGAGACCCAGTACTTC
>TRBJ1-1|.|.|TRBV19
CASSINTDMNTEAFF
TGTGCCAGTAGTATTAACACAGATATGAACACTGAAGCTTTCTTT
>TRBJ2-5|.|.|TRBV10-2
CASSQLKETQYF
TGCGCCAGCAGTCAGTTAAAAGAGACCCAGTACTTC
>TRBJ2-2|.|.|TRBV18
CASSPQQNTGELFF
TGTGCCAGCTCACCACAACAGAACACCGGGGAGCTGTTTTTT
>TRBJ2-3|.|TRBD2|TRBV10-3
CAISERAGGTDTQYF
TGTGCCATCAGTGAGAGAGCGGGGGGCACAGATACGCAGTATTTT
>TRBJ2-7|.|.|TRBV4-2
CASSHSRPGLTHVVEQYF
TGTGCCAGCAGCCATTCAAGACCCGGACTGACCCATGTGGTGGAGCAGTACTTC
>TRBJ2-5|.|TRBD1|TRBV19
CASSGDRGSWGQETQYF
TGTGCCAGTAGCGGGGACAGGGGGAGTTGGGGCCAAGAGACCCAGTACTTC
>TRBJ1-4|.|TRBD1|TRBV6-2/TRBV6-3
CASSWTGGEKLFF
TGTGCCAGCAGTTGGACAGGGGGTGAAAAACTGTTTTTT
>TRBJ1-2|.|.|TRBV30
CAWSEGMEGYGYTF
TGTGCCTGGAGTGAGGGGATGGAGGGCTATGGCTACACCTTC
>TRBJ2-3|.|TRBD1|TRBV7-9
CASSLDRDRASDTQYF
TGTGCCAGCAGCTTAGACCGGGACAGGGCATCAGATACGCAGTATTTT
>TRBJ2-3|.|.|TRBV30
CAWSSPDTQYF
TGTGCCTGGAGTAGCCCCGATACGCAGTATTTT
>TRBJ2-3|.|TRBD2|TRBV5-1
CASSLGTSGTSSTDTQYF
TGCGCCAGCAGCCTGGGGACTAGCGGGACTTCTAGCACAGATACGCAGTATTTT
>TRBJ1-3|.|.|TRBV5-6
CASSLPRVSGNTIYF
TGTGCCAGCAGCTTGCCCAGGGTGTCTGGAAACACCATATATTTT
>TRBJ2-1|.|TRBD2|TRBV7-2
CASSKGLAGSSYNEQFF
TGTGCCAGCAGCAAGGGACTAGCGGGATCCTCCTACAATGAGCAGTTCTTC
>TRBJ1-1|.|TRBD1|TRBV30
CAWSNHGQGWVTEAFF
TGTGCCTGGAGTAACCACGGACAGGGCTGGGTCACTGAAGCTTTCTTT
>TRBJ2-3|.|.|TRBV4-3
CASSQAPSIRADTQYF
TGCGCCAGCAGCCAAGCCCCATCGATCCGTGCGGATACGCAGTATTTT
>TRBJ1-6|.|TRBD1|TRBV10-3
CAISDEGQGMTPLHF
TGTGCCATCAGTGACGAAGGACAGGGGATGACACCCCTCCACTTT
>TRBJ1-4|.|.|TRBV12-3/TRBV12-4
CASSFNRNEKLFF
TGTGCCAGCAGTTTTAACAGGAATGAAAAACTGTTTTTT
>TRBJ1-4|once|.|TRBV11-2
CASSIQDVPNEKLFF
TGTGCCAGCAGCATACAGGACGTGCCTAATGAAAAACTGTTTTTT
>TRBJ1-1|.|TRBD1|TRBV7-2
CASSKGNRGLAEAFF
TGTGCCAGCAGCAAAGGGAACAGGGGGCTCGCTGAAGCTTTCTTT
>TRBJ1-1|.|.|TRBV1
CTSSQDQQGSTEAFF
TGCACCAGCAGCCAAGATCAACAGGGGAGCACTGAAGCTTTCTTT
>TRBJ2-5|.|TRBD2|TRBV5-4
CASRGTSGSRVGETQYF
TGTGCCAGCAGAGGGACTAGCGGGAGCCGGGTAGGGGAGACCCAGTACTTC
>TRBJ2-5|.|TRBD1|TRBV24-1
CATSDAGTGAIQETQYF
TGTGCCACCAGTGATGCCGGGACAGGGGCAATCCAAGAGACCCAGTACTTC
>TRBJ1-4|.|TRBD1|TRBV4-1
CASSQEKGATTNEKLFF
TGCGCCAGCAGCCAAGAGAAGGGGGCAACGACTAATGAAAAACTGTTTTTT
>TRBJ1-1|.|TRBD1|TRBV20-1
CSASAGQWDTEAFF
TGCAGTGCTAGTGCGGGACAGTGGGACACTGAAGCTTTCTTT
>TRBJ2-1|few|TRBD2|TRBV6-6
CASSLQLAGGNNEQFF
TGTGCCAGCAGCCTACAACTAGCGGGGGGAAACAATGAGCAGTTCTTC
>TRBJ2-3|once|TRBD2|TRBV5-4
CASSFRRTSGSGDTQYF
TGTGCCAGCAGCTTCCGGCGGACTAGCGGGAGTGGAGATACGCAGTATTTT
>TRBJ2-5|.|.|TRBV5-1
CASNRDYQETQYF
TGCGCCAGCAACCGGGACTACCAAGAGACCCAGTACTTC
>TRBJ2-3|.|TRBD1|TRBV5-1
CASSSGQVSDTQYF
TGCGCCAGCAGCTCGGGACAGGTATCAGATACGCAGTATTTT
>TRBJ1-6|.|.|TRBV6-1
CASSEGVRGTYNSPLHF
TGTGCCAGCAGTGAAGGAGTCAGGGGCACCTATAATTCACCCCTCCACTTT
>TRBJ2-3|.|.|TRBV5-1
CASSLSLQGPDTQYF
TGCGCCAGCAGCTTGTCCCTTCAGGGGCCAGATACGCAGTATTTT
>TRBJ1-2|.|TRBD1|TRBV29-1
CSVKAGTGGYGYTF
TGCAGCGTCAAAGCCGGGACAGGAGGCTATGGCTACACCTTC
>TRBJ2-1|.|TRBD2|TRBV3-1/TRBV3-2
CASSLRTSGRIGNEQFF
TGTGCCAGCAGCCTCCGGACTAGCGGGAGAATAGGCAATGAGCAGTTCTTC